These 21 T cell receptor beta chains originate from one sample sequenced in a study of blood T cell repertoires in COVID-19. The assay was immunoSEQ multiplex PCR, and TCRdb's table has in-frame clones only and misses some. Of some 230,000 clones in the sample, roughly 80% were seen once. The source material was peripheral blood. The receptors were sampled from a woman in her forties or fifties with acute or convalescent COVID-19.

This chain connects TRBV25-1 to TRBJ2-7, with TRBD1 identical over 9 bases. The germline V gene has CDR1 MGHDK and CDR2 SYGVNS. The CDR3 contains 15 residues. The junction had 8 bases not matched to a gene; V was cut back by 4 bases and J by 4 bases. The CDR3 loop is CASSARGTGLYEQYF. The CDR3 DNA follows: TGTGCCAGCAGTGCCCGGGGGACAGGGTTATACGAGCAGTACTTC.

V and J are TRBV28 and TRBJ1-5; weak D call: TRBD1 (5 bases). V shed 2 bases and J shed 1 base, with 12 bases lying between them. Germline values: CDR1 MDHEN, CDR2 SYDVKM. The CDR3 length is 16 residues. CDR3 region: CASSLVKTASNQPQHF. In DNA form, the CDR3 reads TGTGCCAGCAGTTTAGTAAAGACAGCCAGCAATCAGCCCCAGCATTTT.

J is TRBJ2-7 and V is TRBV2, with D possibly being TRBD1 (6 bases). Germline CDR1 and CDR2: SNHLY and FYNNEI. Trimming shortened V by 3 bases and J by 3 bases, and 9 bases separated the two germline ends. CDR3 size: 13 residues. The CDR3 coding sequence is TGTGCCAGCAGTGAGACAGGATACTACGAGCAGTACTTC. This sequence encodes CASSETGYYEQYF. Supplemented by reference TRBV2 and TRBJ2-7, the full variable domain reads EPEVTQTPSHQVTQMGQEVILRCVPISNHLYFYWYRQILGQKVEFLVSFYNNEISEKSEIFDDQFSVERPDGSNFTLKIRSTKLEDSAMYFCASSETGYYEQYFGPGTRLTVT.

The CDR3 DNA reads TGTGCCAGCTCACCGTTCGACTACAGGGGCGAGCAGTACTTC. Encoded protein: CASSPFDYRGEQYF. J is TRBJ2-7 and V is TRBV18; TRBD1 aligns across 7 bases. The CDR3 is 14 amino acids. Per germline, CDR1 KGHSH and CDR2 LQKENI. J lost 6 bases, V lost 3 bases, and 8 bases had no gene match. The full variable domain, its missing parts supplied by reference TRBV18 and TRBJ2-7, is NAGVMQNPRHLVRRRGQEARLRCSPMKGHSHVYWYRQLPEEGLKFMVYLQKENIIDESGMPKERFSAEFPKEGPSILRIQQVVRGDSAAYFCASSPFDYRGEQYFGPGTRLTVT.

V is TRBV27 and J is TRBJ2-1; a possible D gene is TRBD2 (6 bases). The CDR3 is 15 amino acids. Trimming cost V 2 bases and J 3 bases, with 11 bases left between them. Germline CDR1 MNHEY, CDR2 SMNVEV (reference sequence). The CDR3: CASSLGGTLYNEQFF. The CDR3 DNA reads TGTGCCAGCAGTTTAGGGGGGACTCTCTACAATGAGCAGTTCTTC.

CDR3 coding DNA: TGTGCCAGTAGCCCTAGGACAGGGCAAAATCAGCCCCAGCATTTT. As protein: CASSPRTGQNQPQHF. V is TRBV19 and J is TRBJ1-5, with 8 nucleotides matching TRBD1. Losses at the gene ends were 6 bases for V and 4 bases for J; bases not matched to a gene: 8. The CDR3 is made up of 15 amino acids. In germline, CDR1 is LNHDA, CDR2 SQIVND (reference sequence).

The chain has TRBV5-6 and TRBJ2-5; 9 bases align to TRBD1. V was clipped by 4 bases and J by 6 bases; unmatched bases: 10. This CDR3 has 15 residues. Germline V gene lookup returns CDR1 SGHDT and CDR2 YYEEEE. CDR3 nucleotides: TGTGCCAGCAGCCCGGTCAGGGACAGGGTAAAGACCCAGTACTTC. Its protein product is CASSPVRDRVKTQYF.

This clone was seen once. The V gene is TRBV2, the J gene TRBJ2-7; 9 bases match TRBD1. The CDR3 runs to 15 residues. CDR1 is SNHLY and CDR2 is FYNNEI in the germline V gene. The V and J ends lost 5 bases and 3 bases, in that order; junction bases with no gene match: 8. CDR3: CASSKGQGYIYEQYF. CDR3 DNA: TGTGCCAGCAGTAAGGGACAGGGATACATCTACGAGCAGTACTTC. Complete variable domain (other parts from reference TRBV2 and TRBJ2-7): EPEVTQTPSHQVTQMGQEVILRCVPISNHLYFYWYRQILGQKVEFLVSFYNNEISEKSEIFDDQFSVERPDGSNFTLKIRSTKLEDSAMYFCASSKGQGYIYEQYFGPGTRLTVT.

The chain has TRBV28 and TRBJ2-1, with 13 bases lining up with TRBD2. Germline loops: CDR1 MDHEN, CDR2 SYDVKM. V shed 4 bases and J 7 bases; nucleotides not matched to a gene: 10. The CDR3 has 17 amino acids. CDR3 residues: CASSSTSGRRGKNEQFF. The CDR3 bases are TGTGCCAGCAGTTCGACTAGCGGGAGGCGGGGGAAAAATGAGCAGTTCTTC.

CDR3 amino acids: CASSLLGREATQYF. Here the CDR3 DNA reads TGTGCCAGCAGTTTATTAGGGAGGGAAGCGACGCAGTATTTT. The chain uses TRBV28 and TRBJ2-3; 7 positions match TRBD2. J was trimmed by 9 bases and V by 1 base; bases with no gene match: 7. This CDR3 contains 14 residues. Germline CDR1 reads MDHEN; CDR2 reads SYDVKM.

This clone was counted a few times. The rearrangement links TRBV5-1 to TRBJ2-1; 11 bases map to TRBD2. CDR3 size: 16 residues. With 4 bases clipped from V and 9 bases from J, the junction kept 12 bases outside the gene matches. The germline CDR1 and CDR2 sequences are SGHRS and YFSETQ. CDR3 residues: CASSINLAGGLVEQFF. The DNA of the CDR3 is TGCGCCAGCAGCATAAATCTAGCGGGAGGTCTCGTTGAGCAGTTCTTC.

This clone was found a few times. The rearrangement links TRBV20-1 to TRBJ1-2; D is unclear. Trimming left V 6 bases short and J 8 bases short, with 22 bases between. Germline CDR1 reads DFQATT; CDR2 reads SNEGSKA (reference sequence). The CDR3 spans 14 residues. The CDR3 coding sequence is TGCAGTGCCAGTCCGCCTCGTACGGAGCTCGGCTACACCTTC. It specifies CSASPPRTELGYTF.

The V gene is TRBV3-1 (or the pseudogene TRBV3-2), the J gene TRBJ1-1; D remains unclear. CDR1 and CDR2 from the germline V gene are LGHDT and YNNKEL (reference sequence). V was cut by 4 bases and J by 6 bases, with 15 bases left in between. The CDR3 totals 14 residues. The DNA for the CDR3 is TGTGCCAGCAGCCGGGCCGGAGGGCAGCCTGAAGCTTTCTTT. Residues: CASSRAGGQPEAFF.

Written as DNA, the CDR3 is TGTGCCAGCAGCACAGTCCCGGAAGGCTACACCTTC. This codes for CASSTVPEGYTF. This rearrangement joins TRBV6-2 or TRBV6-3 to TRBJ1-2; D gene ambiguous. Germline V gives CDR1 MNHEY, CDR2 SVGEGT. The CDR3 is 12 residues long. V lost 6 bases to trimming and J lost 8 bases, with 13 bases between them.

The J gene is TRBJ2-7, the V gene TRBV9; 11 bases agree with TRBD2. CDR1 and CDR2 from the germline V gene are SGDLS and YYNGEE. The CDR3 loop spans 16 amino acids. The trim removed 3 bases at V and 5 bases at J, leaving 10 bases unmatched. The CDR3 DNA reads TGTGCCAGCAGCGCTGATAGCGGGGGGGCATTCCACGAGCAGTACTTC. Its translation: CASSADSGGAFHEQYF. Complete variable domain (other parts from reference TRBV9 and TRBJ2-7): DSGVTQTPKHLITATGQRVTLRCSPRSGDLSVYWYQQSLDQGLQFLIQYYNGEERAKGNILERFSAQQFPDLHSELNLSSLELGDSALYFCASSADSGGAFHEQYFGPGTRLTVT.

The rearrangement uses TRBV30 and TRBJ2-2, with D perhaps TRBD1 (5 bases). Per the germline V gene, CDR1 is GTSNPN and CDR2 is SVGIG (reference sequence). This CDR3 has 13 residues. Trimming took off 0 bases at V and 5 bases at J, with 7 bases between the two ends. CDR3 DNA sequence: TGTGCCTGGAGTGTATCAGGGACCGGGGAGCTGTTTTTT. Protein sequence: CAWSVSGTGELFF. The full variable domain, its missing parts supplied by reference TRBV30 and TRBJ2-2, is SQTIHQWPATLVQPVGSPLSLECTVEGTSNPNLYWYRQAAGRGLQLLFYSVGIGQISSEVPQNLSASRPQDRQFILSSKKLLLSDSGFYLCAWSVSGTGELFFGEGSRLTVL.

The CDR3 DNA sequence: TGTGCCAGCGGACAACTTTACGAGCAGTACTTC. This gives the protein CASGQLYEQYF. The chain couples TRBV6-6 to TRBJ2-7; D is possibly TRBD1 (5 bases). This CDR3 is built from 11 residues. The germline V and J ends were trimmed by 8 bases and 4 bases, with 9 bases remaining between them. The germline CDR1 and CDR2 sequences are MNHNY and SVGAGI (reference sequence).

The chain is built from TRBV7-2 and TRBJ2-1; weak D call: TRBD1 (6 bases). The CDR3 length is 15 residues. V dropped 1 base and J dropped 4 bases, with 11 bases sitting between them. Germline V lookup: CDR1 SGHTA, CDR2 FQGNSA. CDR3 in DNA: TGTGCCAGCAGCTTAGGGGCCGGACAGTACAATGAGCAGTTCTTC. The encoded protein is CASSLGAGQYNEQFF.

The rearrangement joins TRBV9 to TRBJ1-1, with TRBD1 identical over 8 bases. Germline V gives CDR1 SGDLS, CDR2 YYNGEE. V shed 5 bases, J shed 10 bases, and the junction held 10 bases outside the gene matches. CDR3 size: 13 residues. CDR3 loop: CASSEGQGVSAFF. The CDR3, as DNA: TGTGCCAGCAGTGAAGGACAGGGAGTATCAGCTTTCTTT.

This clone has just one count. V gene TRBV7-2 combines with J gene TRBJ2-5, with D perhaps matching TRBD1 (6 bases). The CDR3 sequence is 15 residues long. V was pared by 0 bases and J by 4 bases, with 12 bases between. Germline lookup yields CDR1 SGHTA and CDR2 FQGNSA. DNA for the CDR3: TGTGCCAGCAGCTTAGCTTCCAGGGGAAGAGAGACCCAGTACTTC. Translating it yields CASSLASRGRETQYF.

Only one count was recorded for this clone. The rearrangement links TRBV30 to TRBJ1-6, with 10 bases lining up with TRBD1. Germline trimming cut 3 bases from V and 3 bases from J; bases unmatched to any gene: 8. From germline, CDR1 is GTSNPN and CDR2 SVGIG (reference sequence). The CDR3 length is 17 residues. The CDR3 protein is CAWSPRTGGFYNSPLHF. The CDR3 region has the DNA TGTGCCTGGAGCCCCCGGACAGGGGGATTCTATAATTCACCCCTCCACTTT.